Listed here are 19 T cell receptor beta chains from one sample, sequenced in a study of Ad26.COV2.S vaccination and SARS-CoV-2 variants. The sample's treatment: around 19 received Ad26.COV2.S at low or high dose, single or two shots; roughly five received placebo; per-sample allocation not given. It was on day 63 after the first vaccine or placebo injection that samples were taken. Using immunoSEQ multiplex PCR, the repertoire was profiled, and TCRdb retains in-frame clones only, with some absent. Of some 300,000 clones in the sample, about 82% are singletons; the top ten hold 1.5% to 2.5%. The source was peripheral blood, collected in a trial of Ad26.COV2.S vaccine versus placebo. These TCRs come from a person between 18 and 65 years old who received the Ad26.COV2.S COVID-19 vaccine or a placebo.

This chain connects TRBV6-2 or TRBV6-3 to TRBJ1-4, with a possible D match to TRBD1 (5 bases). V was trimmed by 0 bases and J by 3 bases, leaving 11 bases between them. The CDR3 loop spans 16 amino acids. Germline CDR1 MNHEY, CDR2 SVGEGT. DNA of the CDR3: TGTGCCAGCAGTTACTCGAGTACAGGTTCTAATGAAAAACTGTTTTTT. Its translation is CASSYSSTGSNEKLFF.

This clone was seen many times. The chain employs TRBV5-6 and TRBJ1-5; D uncertain. The V gene lost 3 bases and the J gene lost 6 bases, with 19 bases spanning the gap. CDR1 and CDR2 from the germline V gene are SGHDT and YYEEEE. The CDR3 sequence is 16 residues long. The DNA of the CDR3 is TGTGCCAGCAGCTGGGGTGTGGAGGGAATGAGTCAGCCCCAGCATTTT. Amino acid sequence: CASSWGVEGMSQPQHF.

The rearrangement uses TRBV11-3 and TRBJ2-5; D is perhaps TRBD1 (7 bases). This CDR3 region has 14 residues. Germline V gene data show CDR1 as SGHNT and CDR2 as YENEEA. V was clipped by 8 bases and J by 2 bases, with 15 bases between them. The CDR3 DNA reads as TGTGCCAGCGGAGGGACAGTTAAGCAAGAGACCCAGTACTTC. Encoded protein: CASGGTVKQETQYF.

This chain joins TRBV2 and TRBJ1-1; D is perhaps TRBD1 (5 bases). CDR1 is SNHLY, CDR2 FYNNEI, per germline. The CDR3 extends over 14 amino acids. V was cut by 7 bases and J by 1 base, with 13 bases left in between. The CDR3 protein is CASTWDGGNTEAFF. CDR3 coding DNA: TGTGCCAGCACCTGGGACGGGGGGAACACTGAAGCTTTCTTT.

The chain uses TRBV6-5 and TRBJ1-1; D uncertain. CDR1 is MNHEY, CDR2 SVGAGI, per germline. V gave up 6 bases and J gave up 4 bases, with 15 bases separating them. The CDR3 consists of 14 residues. The CDR3 here is CASSGSDFVTEAFF. In nucleotides, the CDR3 is TGTGCCAGCAGCGGTAGTGATTTCGTCACTGAAGCTTTCTTT.

This clone has more than one count but fewer than ten. The CDR3 sequence: CASGSDRINYGYTF. The DNA for the CDR3 is TGTGCCAGCGGCTCGGACAGGATCAACTATGGCTACACCTTC. This rearrangement joins TRBV6-5 to TRBJ1-2; 7 bases fit TRBD1. The trim removed 8 bases at V and 2 bases at J, leaving 8 bases unmatched. Germline assignment: CDR1 MNHEY and CDR2 SVGAGI. This CDR3 spans 14 amino acids.

This clone was observed a single time. The gene calls are TRBV12-3 or TRBV12-4 and TRBJ2-1; 8 nucleotides match TRBD1. V was pared by 7 bases and J by 7 bases, with 3 bases of the junction left unmatched. The CDR3 totals 12 residues. Here the CDR3 reads CASTRTGNEQFF. Here the CDR3 DNA reads TGTGCCAGCACCCGGACAGGGAATGAGCAGTTCTTC.

This clone was detected only once. One end of the junction is discordant with germline, which a read error may explain. The CDR3 nucleotides read TGTGCCAGCAGTTACCTCGGGGGGGCCCTGGCCTTC. It yields the protein CASSYLGGALAF. The V call is TRBV6-5, the J call TRBJ1-2; TRBD1 is a possible D gene (6 bases). The CDR3 length is 12 residues. Per germline, CDR1 MNHEY and CDR2 SVGAGI.

The chain combines TRBV7-2 with TRBJ2-7, with TRBD2 as a possible D gene (6 bases). Germline V CDR1 and CDR2: SGHTA, FQGNSA. Trimming cost V 8 bases and J 5 bases, with 19 bases left between them. CDR3 length: 14 amino acids. This chain's CDR3 is CASGAGGAPHEQYF. CDR3 nucleotide sequence: TGTGCCAGCGGAGCGGGCGGGGCGCCCCACGAGCAGTACTTC. The full variable domain, in which reference TRBV7-2 and TRBJ2-7 provide the parts outside the CDR3, is GAGVSQSPSNKVTEKGKDVELRCDPISGHTALYWYRQSLGQGLEFLIYFQGNSAPDKSGLPSDRFSAERTGGSVSTLTIQRTQQEDSAVYLCASGAGGAPHEQYFGPGTRLTVT.

The count of this clone is one. This chain joins TRBV30 and TRBJ2-2; TRBD1 matches at 7 bases. The CDR3 loop spans 16 amino acids. J gave up 2 bases and V 1 base, and 7 bases lay outside the gene matches. Germline V gene data show CDR1 as GTSNPN and CDR2 as SVGIG (reference sequence). CDR3 in amino acids: CAWSGYRGLNTGELFF. The CDR3 DNA reads as TGTGCCTGGAGTGGTTACAGGGGCCTTAACACCGGGGAGCTGTTTTTT.

Only one count was recorded for this clone. This chain connects TRBV5-1 to TRBJ2-3; D perhaps matches TRBD1 (6 bases). This CDR3 region has 15 residues. In germline, CDR1 is SGHRS, CDR2 YFSETQ. V was cut by 4 bases and J by 0 bases, with 12 bases left in between. The CDR3 protein is CASSQTGLSTDTQYF. The CDR3 DNA sequence: TGCGCCAGCAGCCAGACAGGACTCAGCACAGATACGCAGTATTTT.

V is TRBV7-9 and J is TRBJ1-2, with a tentative D call TRBD1 (6 bases). The CDR3 runs 12 residues. The V gene lost 4 bases and the J gene lost 7 bases, with 10 bases spanning the gap. The germline gives CDR1 SEHNR, CDR2 FQNEAQ (reference sequence). The DNA for the CDR3 is TGTGCCAGCAGCTCGGGGGGGGCTGGCTACACCTTC. Amino acid sequence: CASSSGGAGYTF.

The chain employs TRBV5-4 and TRBJ1-3; D gene ambiguous. The CDR3 totals 14 residues. V was cut by 0 bases and J by 4 bases, with 8 bases left in between. The germline CDR1 and CDR2 sequences are SGHNT and YYREEE (reference sequence). CDR3 region: CASSLGSEGNTIYF. DNA of the CDR3: TGTGCCAGCAGCTTGGGGTCAGAGGGAAACACCATATATTTT.

The rearrangement uses TRBV5-1 and TRBJ2-5; 7 bases agree with TRBD1. Trimming at V came to 7 bases and at J to 10 bases, leaving 13 bases not matched to a gene. CDR3 length: 13 amino acids. Germline V gene data show CDR1 as SGHRS and CDR2 as YFSETQ. CDR3 region: CASGTTGITGQYF. In nucleotides, the CDR3 is TGCGCCAGCGGAACGACAGGGATCACTGGCCAGTACTTC.

The CDR3 DNA is TGTGCCAGCAGCCAAGAGGGCGGGGGGAAAGAGACCCAGTACTTC. As protein: CASSQEGGGKETQYF. The rearrangement joins TRBV4-2 to TRBJ2-5; TRBD2 aligns across 8 bases. Trimming took 0 bases from V and 3 from J; bases not matched to a gene: 3. The CDR3 totals 15 residues. Germline V gene data show CDR1 as LGHNA and CDR2 as YNFKEQ.

CDR3 sequence: CASGLGGSYNEQFF. In DNA, the CDR3 is TGTGCCAGCGGACTAGGGGGGTCCTACAATGAGCAGTTCTTC. This chain joins TRBV7-8 and TRBJ2-1, with TRBD2 as a possible D gene (7 bases). V lost 8 bases to trimming and J lost 1 base, with 12 bases between them. The CDR3 spans 14 residues. The germline gives CDR1 SGHVS, CDR2 FQNEAQ.

This rearrangement joins TRBV7-2 to TRBJ2-3; tentatively, D is TRBD2 (6 bases). Germline CDR1 reads SGHTA; CDR2 reads FQGNSA. CDR3 length: 15 amino acids. Trimming shortened V by 2 bases and J by 2 bases, and 11 bases separated the two germline ends. CDR3 sequence: CASSLQSGPTDTQYF. CDR3 coding DNA: TGTGCCAGCAGCTTACAAAGCGGGCCCACAGATACGCAGTATTTT.

A remark on this clone: This specimen includes other DNA sequences encoding the same CDR3. This sequence joins TRBV30 and TRBJ1-3; D is unresolved. The CDR3 runs to 11 residues. Germline V gives CDR1 GTSNPN, CDR2 SVGIG (reference sequence). The germline V and J ends were trimmed by 0 bases and 4 bases, with 1 base remaining between them. The CDR3 DNA reads TGTGCCTGGAGTGTGGGAAACACCATATATTTT. Amino acids: CAWSVGNTIYF.

The rearrangement links TRBV5-4 to TRBJ1-5; D remains unclear. CDR3 length: 14 residues. Trimming pared 2 bases from V and 4 bases from J, leaving 10 bases between. CDR1 and CDR2 (germline): SGHNT, YYREEE (reference sequence). This CDR3 reads CASSFPRRNQPQHF. Written as DNA, the CDR3 is TGTGCCAGCAGCTTTCCCCGGCGAAATCAGCCCCAGCATTTT.